This T cell receptor (beta chain) was obtained from a study of T cells expressing NK-cell markers. Turning to the study itself: CD3+CD56+NKG2C+, CD3+CD56+NKG2C- and CD3+CD56-NKG2C+ T cells, once sorted, supplied the TCR beta repertoires.

Synthesis of TCR beta cDNA relied on 5'RACE template switching carrying UMIs. TCRdb reprocessed the 5' RACE reads; each CDR3 protein has one entry and no DNA is given. The sample table includes about 440,000 distinct CDR3 sequences. With regard to this clonotype: Its antigen is undetermined.

Germline CDR1 and CDR2: ENHRY and SYGVKD. This CDR3 is built from 13 residues. Study-wide findings and caveats: The study found these clonotypes also leading the CD3+CD56-NKG2C+ fraction in a few donors.

The rearrangement joins TRBV10-3 to TRBJ1-3; TCRdb's D call of TRBD1 is untestable without DNA. The sequenced material came from blood T cells: a sorted CD56 or NKG2C T cell subset, CD4+ or CD8+ T cells, or bulk PBMC T cells (not recorded which). The TCR comes from a woman between 18 and 70 years old in good health. This CDR3 reads CAVQRGAGNTIYF.